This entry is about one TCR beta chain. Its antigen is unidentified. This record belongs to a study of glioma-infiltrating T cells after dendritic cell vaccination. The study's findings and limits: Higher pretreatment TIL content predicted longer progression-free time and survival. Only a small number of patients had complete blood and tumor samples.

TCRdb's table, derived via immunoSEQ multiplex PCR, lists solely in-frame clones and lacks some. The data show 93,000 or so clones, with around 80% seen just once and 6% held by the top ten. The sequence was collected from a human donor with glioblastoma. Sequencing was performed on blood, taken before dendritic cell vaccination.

The CDR3 nucleotides are TGTGCCAGCAGACGGACAGGGGGGGCCTATGGCTACACCTTC. Its protein is CASRRTGGAYGYTF. This chain connects TRBV5-8 to TRBJ1-2; 10 bases agree with TRBD1. Trimming removed 5 bases from V and 4 bases from J; junction bases left unmatched: 5. The germline V gene encodes CDR1 SGHTS and CDR2 YDEGEE. CDR3 size: 14 residues.